Below, 32 T cell receptor beta chains from the same sample are listed, as sequenced in a study of blood T cell repertoires in COVID-19. The method was immunoSEQ multiplex PCR; TCRdb's version includes in-frame clones alone and lacks a portion of them. Among around 400,000 clones listed, 70% to 90% were seen once. The specimen was peripheral blood. These receptors were taken from a woman aged 55 to 70 with COVID-19, enrolled during active disease.

This rearrangement joins TRBV3-1 (or the pseudogene TRBV3-2) to TRBJ1-1; the match to TRBD1 covers 7 bases. In germline, CDR1 is LGHDT, CDR2 YNNKEL (reference sequence). The CDR3 has 15 residues. With 4 bases clipped from V and 0 bases from J, the junction kept 5 bases outside the gene matches. The CDR3 is CASSPPTGLNTEAFF. The CDR3 DNA follows: TGTGCCAGCAGCCCACCGACAGGGCTGAACACTGAAGCTTTCTTT.

J is TRBJ1-2 and V is TRBV5-5; a possible D gene is TRBD1 (6 bases). There are 15 residues in the CDR3. The V end was cut by 0 bases, the J end by 4 bases, with 13 bases between. CDR1 SGHKS and CDR2 YYEKEE come from the germline V gene (reference sequence). The CDR3 is CASSLAGQGFYGYTF. The DNA of the CDR3 is TGTGCCAGCAGCTTGGCCGGGCAGGGGTTCTATGGCTACACCTTC.

This clone was found once. V is TRBV20-1 and J is TRBJ2-1, with 7 bases matching TRBD1. Per the germline V gene, CDR1 is DFQATT and CDR2 is SNEGSKA (reference sequence). There are 11 residues in the CDR3. J gave up 6 bases and V 6 bases, and 2 bases lay outside the gene matches. This chain's CDR3 is CSAQGVNEQFF. Written as DNA, the CDR3 is TGCAGTGCCCAGGGGGTCAATGAGCAGTTCTTC.

The chain carries TRBV5-1 and TRBJ1-5; D gene uncertain. Looked up from germline, CDR1 is SGHRS and CDR2 is YFSETQ. V shed 2 bases and J shed 5 bases, with 20 bases lying between them. CDR3 length equals 17 residues. Here the CDR3 DNA reads TGCGCCAGCAGCTTCCCGGGATCTACCGGGGTCTATCAGCCCCAGCATTTT. Protein: CASSFPGSTGVYQPQHF.

Comment on this clone: Other DNA sequences in this sample translate to the same CDR3. The CDR3 region is CASSPQGDYGYTF. The DNA of the CDR3 is TGCGCCAGCAGCCCACAGGGAGACTATGGCTACACCTTC. This chain uses TRBV5-1 with TRBJ1-2, with D perhaps TRBD1 (6 bases). CDR3 length equals 13 residues. Germline V gene data show CDR1 as SGHRS and CDR2 as YFSETQ. The V gene lost 4 bases and the J gene lost 3 bases, with 10 bases spanning the gap.

V usage is TRBV29-1 and J usage is TRBJ1-4; D is unclear. Germline CDR1 reads SQVTM; CDR2 reads ANQGSEA. CDR3 size: 13 residues. The V gene lost 5 bases and the J gene lost 0 bases, with 7 bases spanning the gap. CDR3 nucleotide sequence: TGCAGCGTTCACTCTGCAACTAATGAAAAACTGTTTTTT. As protein: CSVHSATNEKLFF.

This sequence joins TRBV2 and TRBJ2-1, with 8 bases fitting TRBD2. With 0 bases clipped from V and 10 bases from J, the junction kept 2 bases outside the gene matches. The germline V gene encodes CDR1 SNHLY and CDR2 FYNNEI. CDR3 length: 13 residues. The CDR3 loop is CASSEAQRGEQFF. The CDR3 nucleotides are TGTGCCAGCAGTGAAGCGCAGCGGGGGGAGCAGTTCTTC.

V is TRBV6-6 and J is TRBJ2-2; 9 bases agree with TRBD1. With V trimmed by 7 bases and J by 6 bases, 6 bases remained unmatched. CDR1 and CDR2 from the germline V gene are MNHNY and SVGAGI (reference sequence). This CDR3 is built from 14 residues. This chain's CDR3 is CASTQQGAAGELFF. CDR3 sequence (DNA): TGTGCCAGCACCCAACAGGGGGCCGCCGGGGAGCTGTTTTTT.

The chain carries TRBV5-1 and TRBJ2-7, with a weak D call TRBD1 (5 bases). From germline, CDR1 is SGHRS and CDR2 YFSETQ. Trimming shortened V by 2 bases and J by 3 bases, and 15 bases separated the two germline ends. The CDR3 loop spans 15 amino acids. CDR3 sequence: CASSFDSNPFYEQYF. As DNA, the CDR3 is TGCGCCAGCAGCTTCGACAGCAACCCGTTCTACGAGCAGTACTTC.

This sequence joins TRBV18 and TRBJ1-5, with 10 bases that match TRBD1. CDR3 size: 15 residues. CDR1 and CDR2 from the germline V gene are KGHSH and LQKENI. Losses at the gene ends were 6 bases for V and 6 bases for J; bases not matched to a gene: 8. CDR3 residues: CASSQTGGAGQPQHF. The CDR3 DNA follows: TGTGCCAGCTCCCAGACAGGGGGCGCCGGTCAGCCCCAGCATTTT.

This clone was detected once. The J gene is TRBJ1-1, the V gene TRBV19; TRBD1 agrees at 9 bases. This CDR3 region has 16 residues. From germline, CDR1 is LNHDA and CDR2 SQIVND (reference sequence). V shed 3 bases and J 2 bases; nucleotides not matched to a gene: 7. CDR3 in DNA: TGTGCCAGTAGTATTTTGGGGGACAGGGAAAACACTGAAGCTTTCTTT. It yields the protein CASSILGDRENTEAFF.

The CDR3, as DNA: TGCGCCAGCAGTCTTGTTGCAACTAATGAAAAACTGTTTTTT. Its protein is CASSLVATNEKLFF. J is TRBJ1-4 and V is TRBV5-1; D is ambiguous. CDR1 and CDR2 from the germline V gene are SGHRS and YFSETQ. The CDR3 runs 14 residues. The V and J ends lost 5 bases and 0 bases respectively, with 8 bases between them.

The chain combines TRBV5-1 with TRBJ1-2; D might be TRBD1 (6 bases). The germline V gene has CDR1 SGHRS and CDR2 YFSETQ. Trimming cost V 3 bases and J 7 bases, with 16 bases left between them. This CDR3 has 14 amino acids. CDR3 bases: TGCGCCAGCAGCTGGAGCGACAGGCCAGGTGGCTACACCTTC. Translating it yields CASSWSDRPGGYTF. Supplemented by reference TRBV5-1 and TRBJ1-2, the full variable domain reads KAGVTQTPRYLIKTRGQQVTLSCSPISGHRSVSWYQQTPGQGLQFLFEYFSETQRNKGNFPGRFSGRQFSNSRSEMNVSTLELGDSALYLCASSWSDRPGGYTFGSGTRLTVV.

The chain links TRBV19 to TRBJ2-1; 10 bases align to TRBD2. The trim removed 3 bases at V and 5 bases at J, leaving 13 bases unmatched. This CDR3 is 18 amino acids long. Germline V lookup: CDR1 LNHDA, CDR2 SQIVND (reference sequence). CDR3 in DNA: TGTGCCAGTAGTATTAGTCTCCCAGCGGGGGGGCCCCACAATGAGCAGTTCTTC. Translation gives CASSISLPAGGPHNEQFF.

With regard to this clone: Other DNA variants within this sample encode the same CDR3. The chain joins TRBV3-1 (or the pseudogene TRBV3-2) to TRBJ1-5; D gene unclear. This CDR3 contains 14 residues. V was cut by 3 bases and J by 7 bases, with 13 bases left in between. Looked up from germline, CDR1 is LGHDT and CDR2 is YNNKEL (reference sequence). For the CDR3, the DNA is TGTGCCAGCAGCCACTTGGGAGTGAGCCAGCCCCAGCATTTT. Translated, it gives CASSHLGVSQPQHF.

The chain links TRBV2 to TRBJ1-1, with D hard to call. V shed 6 bases and J shed 6 bases, with 17 bases lying between them. There are 14 residues in the CDR3. The germline V gene encodes CDR1 SNHLY and CDR2 FYNNEI. The CDR3 loop is CASRVEKAGSEAFF. CDR3 bases: TGTGCCAGCAGGGTAGAAAAGGCGGGGTCTGAAGCTTTCTTT.

This chain connects TRBV6-5 to TRBJ2-2, with D uncertain. Germline loops: CDR1 MNHEY, CDR2 SVGAGI. V was pared by 0 bases and J by 0 bases, with 8 bases between. CDR3 length: 16 amino acids. The CDR3 reads CASSYSRPSNTGELFF. The CDR3 DNA is TGTGCCAGCAGTTACTCGAGGCCCTCGAACACCGGGGAGCTGTTTTTT.

V is TRBV3-1 (or the pseudogene TRBV3-2) and J is TRBJ1-6, with D possibly matching TRBD1 (5 bases). Germline assignment: CDR1 LGHDT and CDR2 YNNKEL (reference sequence). CDR3 length equals 15 residues. Trimming stripped 6 bases from V and 1 base from J, with 10 bases between. The CDR3 nucleotides read TGTGCCAGCAGAGCCGGGGGGTCCTATAATTCACCCCTCCACTTT. Translated: CASRAGGSYNSPLHF.

Remarks on this clone: The same CDR3 arises from other DNA sequences in this sample as well. The chain combines TRBV28 with TRBJ2-7; TRBD1 matches 10 bases. J lost 0 bases, V lost 3 bases, and 2 bases had no gene match. Germline V gene sequence: CDR1 MDHEN, CDR2 SYDVKM. The CDR3 has 15 amino acids. CDR3 residues: CASSFRDRGSYEQYF. Here the CDR3 DNA reads TGTGCCAGCAGTTTCCGGGACAGGGGCTCCTACGAGCAGTACTTC.

This clone was seen only once. The chain uses TRBV18 and TRBJ2-5, with D perhaps matching TRBD2 (6 bases). This CDR3 contains 17 residues. V was cut by 3 bases and J by 5 bases, with 22 bases left in between. The germline CDR1 and CDR2 sequences are KGHSH and LQKENI. The CDR3 sequence is CASSPPGASAGRETQYF. DNA of the CDR3: TGTGCCAGCTCACCCCCCGGGGCATCCGCGGGACGGGAGACCCAGTACTTC.

The chain has TRBV5-1 and TRBJ1-5; D uncertain. The CDR3 spans 15 residues. CDR1 and CDR2 from the germline V gene are SGHRS and YFSETQ. V was shortened by 0 bases and J by 2 bases, with 9 bases between the two germline ends. CDR3 in DNA: TGCGCCAGCAGCTTGGGGAGCTCGGGCAATCAGCCCCAGCATTTT. Its translation: CASSLGSSGNQPQHF.

The CDR3 region has the DNA TGTGCCAGCAGACTTGATACAGGGGGAATTAATCAGCCCCAGCATTTT. This codes for CASRLDTGGINQPQHF. The V gene is TRBV27, the J gene TRBJ1-5; 8 bases fit TRBD1. Germline CDR1 and CDR2: MNHEY and SMNVEV (reference sequence). The J segment lost 4 bases and the V segment lost 6 bases, leaving 11 bases of the junction unmatched. CDR3 length equals 16 residues.

The rearrangement uses TRBV10-1 and TRBJ2-2, with 8 positions matching TRBD2. Per germline, CDR1 WNHNN and CDR2 SYGVQD (reference sequence). The CDR3 extends over 15 amino acids. V lost 2 bases, J lost 7 bases, and 6 bases stayed unmatched. CDR3 DNA sequence: TGCGCCAGCAGTGAGACGGGGGGGCCGGTCGGGGAGCTGTTTTTT. Translated: CASSETGGPVGELFF.

The genes are TRBV2 and TRBJ1-5; D is possibly TRBD1 (5 bases). Trimming left V 6 bases short and J 7 bases short, with 22 bases between. The CDR3 contains 16 residues. Germline lookup yields CDR1 SNHLY and CDR2 FYNNEI. For the CDR3, the DNA is TGTGCCAGCAGCCCGGGGGGAGGCTATGATAGACAGCCCCAGCATTTT. It is translated as CASSPGGGYDRQPQHF.

This clone appeared a single time. The chain is built from TRBV28 and TRBJ2-3; 13 nucleotides agree with TRBD2. Looked up from germline, CDR1 is MDHEN and CDR2 is SYDVKM. J gave up 0 bases and V 5 bases, and 8 bases lay outside the gene matches. The CDR3 covers 18 residues. The CDR3 coding sequence is TGTGCCAGCAGTCCCGTCCGACTAGCGGGGGGAAGCACAGATACGCAGTATTTT. Its protein product is CASSPVRLAGGSTDTQYF.

This clone was found a few times. The rearrangement links TRBV28 to TRBJ1-6; 9 bases map to TRBD1. Germline CDR1 MDHEN, CDR2 SYDVKM. This CDR3 is 17 amino acids long. J was trimmed by 12 bases and V by 4 bases; bases with no gene match: 16. The CDR3 bases are TGTGCCAGCAGTTCTCCCAGAGACAGGGGGGTTGTAAGACCCCTCCACTTT. Amino acid sequence: CASSSPRDRGVVRPLHF.

This chain links TRBV25-1 with TRBJ2-5, with a tentative D call TRBD2 (6 bases). The CDR3 spans 12 residues. The germline gives CDR1 MGHDK, CDR2 SYGVNS. The V gene lost 1 base and the J gene lost 7 bases, with 7 bases spanning the gap. The CDR3 nucleotides read TGTGCCAGCAGTGAATGGGGAGGGACCCAGTACTTC. Residues: CASSEWGGTQYF.

The rearrangement uses TRBV19 and TRBJ1-3, with 7 bases matching TRBD1. This CDR3 is 12 amino acids long. CDR1 LNHDA and CDR2 SQIVND come from the germline V gene (reference sequence). V trimming: 7 bases; J trimming: 6 bases; junction bases outside the gene matches: 3. The CDR3 nucleotides are TGTGCCAGTAACACAGGGGTAAACACCATATATTTT. This gives the protein CASNTGVNTIYF. The complete variable domain, with remaining parts taken from reference TRBV19 and TRBJ1-3, reads DGGITQSPKYLFRKEGQNVTLSCEQNLNHDAMYWYRQDPGQGLRLIYYSQIVNDFQKGDIAEGYSVSREKKESFPLTVTSAQKNPTAFYLCASNTGVNTIYFGEGSWLTVV.

The chain joins TRBV3-1 (or the pseudogene TRBV3-2) to TRBJ2-7; TRBD1 aligns across 9 bases. The V and J ends lost 4 bases and 3 bases, in that order; junction bases with no gene match: 7. Germline CDR1 is LGHDT and CDR2 is YNNKEL (reference sequence). CDR3 length: 15 residues. The DNA of the CDR3 is TGTGCCAGCAGCCCTACAGGGGGCGCGTTCTACGAGCAGTACTTC. Protein: CASSPTGGAFYEQYF.

This clone was seen only once. V and J are TRBV2 and TRBJ2-2; D possibly corresponds to TRBD1 (6 bases). V dropped 6 bases and J dropped 7 bases, with 12 bases sitting between them. This CDR3 has 13 residues. The V gene's germline CDR1 is SNHLY and CDR2 FYNNEI. The CDR3 protein is CASRGSGVGELFF. The CDR3, as DNA: TGTGCCAGCAGAGGTTCAGGGGTCGGGGAGCTGTTTTTT. Filled out from reference TRBV2 and TRBJ2-2, the complete variable domain reads EPEVTQTPSHQVTQMGQEVILRCVPISNHLYFYWYRQILGQKVEFLVSFYNNEISEKSEIFDDQFSVERPDGSNFTLKIRSTKLEDSAMYFCASRGSGVGELFFGEGSRLTVL.

The table lists this clone with a few counts. This chain joins TRBV7-6 and TRBJ1-4; no clear D. Germline V gene lookup returns CDR1 SGHVS and CDR2 FNYEAQ. The V end was cut by 6 bases, the J end by 12 bases, with 17 bases between. The CDR3 contains 13 residues. CDR3 sequence: CASSYWSNEELFF. In nucleotides, the CDR3 is TGTGCCAGCAGTTATTGGTCTAATGAGGAACTGTTTTTT.

The chain combines TRBV9 with TRBJ1-4; D uncertain. The germline gives CDR1 SGDLS, CDR2 YYNGEE. V lost 2 bases and J lost 6, with 14 bases in between. This CDR3 is built from 15 residues. CDR3 in DNA: TGTGCCAGCAGCGTGGAACAAGGCGGGGATGAAAAACTGTTTTTT. Translating gives CASSVEQGGDEKLFF. Drawing the rest from reference TRBV9 and TRBJ1-4, the complete variable domain is DSGVTQTPKHLITATGQRVTLRCSPRSGDLSVYWYQQSLDQGLQFLIQYYNGEERAKGNILERFSAQQFPDLHSELNLSSLELGDSALYFCASSVEQGGDEKLFFGSGTQLSVL.